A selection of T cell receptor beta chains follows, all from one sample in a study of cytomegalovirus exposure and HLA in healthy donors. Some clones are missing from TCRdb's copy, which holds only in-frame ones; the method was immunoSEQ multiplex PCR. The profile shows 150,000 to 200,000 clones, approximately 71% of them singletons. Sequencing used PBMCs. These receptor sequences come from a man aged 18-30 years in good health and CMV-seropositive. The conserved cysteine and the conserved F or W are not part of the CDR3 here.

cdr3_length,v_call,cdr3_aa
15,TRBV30,AWSVRTGGSGANVLT
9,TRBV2,ATYGDTEAF
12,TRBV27,ASSLMGPSREQY
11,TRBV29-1,SALSPSGETQY
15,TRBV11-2,ASSSRTGAGGKETQY
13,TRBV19,ASSKRQSSGNTIY
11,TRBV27,ASSSGLLYEQY
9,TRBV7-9,ASSFQYEQY
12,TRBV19,ASSWADRGTEAF
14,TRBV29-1,SAHRGVGPRTGELF
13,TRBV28,ASRETDRSNQPQH
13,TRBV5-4,ASSLGLAGTCEQF
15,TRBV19,ASSGGKRDRGRETQY
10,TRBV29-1,SVVLYTDTQY
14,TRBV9,ASSYGLAGVTDTQY
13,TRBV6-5,ASSYGQSTNTEAF
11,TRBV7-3,ASSPSPGNEQY
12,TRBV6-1,ASSQAGALQTQY
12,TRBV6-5,ATGTDLRWAEAF
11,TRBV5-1,ASSLLSGDGQF
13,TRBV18,ASSPQGQGSYEQY
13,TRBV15,ATSRDVSSYNEQF
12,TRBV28,ASTPPGISQPQH
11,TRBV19,ASSSSGSGTQY
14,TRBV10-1,ASSETGQGNTGELF
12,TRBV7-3,ASSRQGSTDTQY
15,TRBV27,ASSPRLAGGPVDTQY
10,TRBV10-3,AIKDSVAEAF
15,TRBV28,ASSFGVRGISYNEQF
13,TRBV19,ASSIGQGGDYGYT
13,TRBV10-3,AINGGGPSSYEQY
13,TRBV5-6,ASSLWGGLGEKLF
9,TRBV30,AWSLDSRPY
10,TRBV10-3,AIRRSGNTIY